These T cell receptor beta chains were read from a single sample in a study of T cells in localized non-small cell lung cancer. The assay was immunoSEQ multiplex PCR, and TCRdb's table has in-frame clones only and misses some. Found here are some 130,000 clones, roughly nine tenths of them singletons; the top ten hold 1.7%. The material sequenced was peripheral blood, taken before any cancer treatment. These receptors originate from a female donor at least 60 years old with stage I lung adenocarcinoma. CDR3s include the opening cysteine and the closing phenylalanine or tryptophan. Each record gives: clone size, J gene, V gene, CDR3 length, D gene, CDR3 protein, CDR3 DNA. A D gene is named only where the DNA matches it firmly. Clone size appears in some rows only: once, few, many, or a class for an expanded clone.

size: -; J: TRBJ2-1; V: TRBV7-2; length: 15; D: TRBD2; CDR3: CASSSTSGKYNEQFF; DNA: TGTGCCAGCAGCTCGACTAGCGGGAAGTACAATGAGCAGTTCTTC
size: -; J: TRBJ2-6; V: TRBV2; length: 16; D: -; CDR3: CASSEARGTGANVLTF; DNA: TGTGCCAGCAGTGAAGCGAGGGGAACTGGGGCCAACGTCCTGACTTTC
size: -; J: TRBJ2-7; V: TRBV5-4; length: 14; D: -; CDR3: CASSSPTGRYEQYF; DNA: TGTGCCAGCAGCTCGCCGACAGGGAGGTACGAGCAGTACTTC
size: -; J: TRBJ2-3; V: TRBV6-6; length: 15; D: -; CDR3: CASSTQGPLTDTQYF; DNA: TGTGCCAGCAGCACACAGGGACCATTAACAGATACGCAGTATTTT
size: few; J: TRBJ2-3; V: TRBV2; length: 14; D: -; CDR3: CASSGLRSTDTQYF; DNA: TGTGCCAGCAGTGGGCTTAGGAGCACAGATACGCAGTATTTT
size: once; J: TRBJ2-5; V: TRBV7-3; length: 13; D: -; CDR3: CASSYGSQETQYF; DNA: TGTGCCAGCAGCTATGGCAGCCAAGAGACCCAGTACTTC
size: -; J: TRBJ2-1; V: TRBV7-9; length: 15; D: -; CDR3: CASSDRGLSYNEQFF; DNA: TGTGCCAGCAGCGACCGGGGCCTATCCTACAATGAGCAGTTCTTC
size: -; J: TRBJ1-4; V: TRBV5-1; length: 16; D: TRBD1; CDR3: CASSLVAGGWQEKLFF; DNA: TGCGCCAGCAGCTTGGTAGCAGGGGGATGGCAAGAAAAACTGTTTTTT
size: -; J: TRBJ1-5; V: TRBV15; length: 12; D: -; CDR3: CATSGEQGAQHF; DNA: TGTGCCACCAGCGGCGAACAAGGAGCCCAGCATTTT
size: -; J: TRBJ1-5; V: TRBV19; length: 15; D: -; CDR3: CASSSKDRPNQPQHF; DNA: TGTGCCAGTAGTTCAAAGGACAGACCCAATCAGCCCCAGCATTTT
size: -; J: TRBJ1-1; V: TRBV19; length: 13; D: TRBD1; CDR3: CASTRTGNTEAFF; DNA: TGTGCCAGTACCCGGACAGGGAACACTGAAGCTTTCTTT
size: -; J: TRBJ1-1; V: TRBV27; length: 15; D: TRBD1; CDR3: CASSWDRPWEVEAFF; DNA: TGTGCCAGCAGTTGGGACAGACCCTGGGAGGTTGAAGCTTTCTTT
size: -; J: TRBJ2-5; V: TRBV5-1; length: 13; D: -; CDR3: CASSPVGKETQYF; DNA: TGCGCCAGCAGCCCGGTGGGAAAAGAGACCCAGTACTTC
size: few; J: TRBJ1-5; V: TRBV27; length: 12; D: -; CDR3: CASREGNQPQHF; DNA: TGTGCCAGCAGGGAGGGCAATCAGCCCCAGCATTTT
size: -; J: TRBJ2-5; V: TRBV6-1; length: 13; D: -; CDR3: CASSAKFQETQYF; DNA: TGTGCCAGCAGTGCTAAATTCCAAGAGACCCAGTACTTC
size: -; J: TRBJ2-7; V: TRBV18; length: 16; D: -; CDR3: CASSPPRAGVIREQYF; DNA: TGTGCCAGCTCACCACCCCGGGCAGGGGTGATCCGCGAGCAGTACTTC
size: -; J: TRBJ2-7; V: TRBV28; length: 12; D: -; CDR3: CATTPSSYEQYF; DNA: TGTGCCACCACTCCAAGCTCCTACGAGCAGTACTTC
size: -; J: TRBJ2-3; V: TRBV9; length: 16; D: TRBD2; CDR3: CASTTLAGGLTDTQYF; DNA: TGTGCCAGCACCACTTTAGCGGGAGGGTTGACAGATACGCAGTATTTT
size: -; J: TRBJ2-1; V: TRBV19; length: 15; D: TRBD1; CDR3: CASRDRGRGYNEQFF; DNA: TGTGCCAGTAGGGACAGGGGGCGGGGGTACAATGAGCAGTTCTTC
size: -; J: TRBJ1-4; V: TRBV4-2; length: 18; D: -; CDR3: CASSPRFSTGRAGEKLFF; DNA: TGTGCCAGCAGCCCCCGATTTTCCACGGGCCGGGCGGGTGAAAAACTGTTTTTT
size: -; J: TRBJ1-5; V: TRBV9; length: 15; D: -; CDR3: CASSVEGGSNQPQHF; DNA: TGTGCCAGCAGCGTAGAGGGAGGAAGCAATCAGCCCCAGCATTTT
size: -; J: TRBJ1-3; V: TRBV6-6; length: 16; D: -; CDR3: CASSPTTGTAGNTIYF; DNA: TGTGCCAGCAGTCCCACGACAGGCACCGCTGGAAACACCATATATTTT
size: -; J: TRBJ2-3; V: TRBV28; length: 16; D: TRBD1; CDR3: CASSSSGTGLGDTQYF; DNA: TGTGCCAGCAGTTCATCCGGGACAGGGTTGGGAGATACGCAGTATTTT
size: -; J: TRBJ2-7; V: TRBV7-2; length: 14; D: -; CDR3: CASSLDSGGGEQYF; DNA: TGTGCCAGCAGCTTAGACTCGGGCGGCGGAGAGCAGTACTTC
size: -; J: TRBJ2-3; V: TRBV6-5; length: 15; D: -; CDR3: CASRRKAGWRDTQYF; DNA: TGTGCCAGCAGAAGGAAGGCAGGGTGGAGAGATACGCAGTATTTT
size: -; J: TRBJ2-1; V: TRBV27; length: 16; D: TRBD2; CDR3: CASSLRSGSTYNEQFF; DNA: TGTGCCAGCAGTTTGCGGAGCGGGAGCACCTACAATGAGCAGTTCTTC
size: -; J: TRBJ1-2; V: TRBV5-6; length: 16; D: -; CDR3: CASSTTGTPVGYGYTF; DNA: TGTGCCAGCAGCACTACCGGGACTCCGGTTGGCTATGGCTACACCTTC
size: -; J: TRBJ2-1; V: TRBV5-1; length: 14; D: TRBD2; CDR3: CASSLGLAGVTQFF; DNA: TGCGCCAGCAGCTTGGGACTAGCGGGAGTTACACAGTTCTTC
size: -; J: TRBJ2-5; V: TRBV30; length: 13; D: -; CDR3: CAWSARTQETQYF; DNA: TGTGCCTGGAGTGCCCGGACCCAAGAGACCCAGTACTTC
size: -; J: TRBJ2-5; V: TRBV28; length: 14; D: TRBD1; CDR3: CASRARGQGPVGYF; DNA: TGTGCCAGCAGGGCTCGGGGACAGGGCCCCGTGGGATACTTC
size: -; J: TRBJ2-5; V: TRBV2; length: 15; D: -; CDR3: CASSPTLTVSETQYF; DNA: TGTGCCAGCAGTCCAACCCTTACGGTCTCGGAGACCCAGTACTTC
size: once; J: TRBJ1-3; V: TRBV4-2; length: 17; D: -; CDR3: CASSQDQVGRSENTIYF; DNA: TGTGCCAGCAGCCAAGATCAGGTGGGGAGGTCAGAAAACACCATATATTTT
size: -; J: TRBJ2-2; V: TRBV18; length: 16; D: -; CDR3: CASSPLQLANTGELFF; DNA: TGTGCCAGCTCACCATTACAATTAGCGAACACCGGGGAGCTGTTTTTT
size: -; J: TRBJ2-3; V: TRBV4-1; length: 13; D: -; CDR3: CASSQDPGDTQYF; DNA: TGCGCCAGCAGCCAAGACCCAGGGGATACGCAGTATTTT
size: -; J: TRBJ2-1; V: TRBV19; length: 12; D: -; CDR3: CASNGRGNEQFF; DNA: TGTGCCAGTAACGGGAGAGGCAATGAGCAGTTCTTC
size: -; J: TRBJ2-3; V: TRBV9; length: 17; D: TRBD2; CDR3: CASSVEPSGKGTDTQYF; DNA: TGTGCCAGCAGCGTAGAGCCTAGCGGGAAAGGCACAGATACGCAGTATTTT
size: many; J: TRBJ2-1; V: TRBV9; length: 15; D: -; CDR3: CASSPRGPRRHEQFF; DNA: TGTGCCAGCAGTCCAAGGGGTCCCCGCCGGCATGAGCAGTTCTTC
size: -; J: TRBJ2-5; V: TRBV28; length: 11; D: -; CDR3: CASSGERTQYF; DNA: TGTGCCAGCAGTGGTGAGAGGACCCAGTACTTC
size: -; J: TRBJ2-1; V: TRBV18; length: 14; D: -; CDR3: CASSWADSYNEQFF; DNA: TGTGCCAGCTCTTGGGCGGACTCCTACAATGAGCAGTTCTTC
size: -; J: TRBJ1-4; V: TRBV6-1; length: 15; D: -; CDR3: CASRAPGRPNEKLFF; DNA: TGTGCCAGCAGGGCCCCCGGACGCCCCAATGAAAAACTGTTTTTT
size: -; J: TRBJ2-2; V: TRBV6-1; length: 13; D: -; CDR3: CASEAGRTGELFF; DNA: TGTGCCAGCGAGGCGGGGCGGACCGGGGAGCTGTTTTTT
size: -; J: TRBJ2-1; V: TRBV9; length: 16; D: TRBD2; CDR3: CASSENLLAAYNEQFF; DNA: TGTGCCAGCAGCGAGAACTTACTAGCGGCCTACAATGAGCAGTTCTTC
size: -; J: TRBJ2-5; V: TRBV19; length: 14; D: -; CDR3: CASSLTAVRETQYF; DNA: TGTGCCAGTAGTCTCACGGCGGTTCGAGAGACCCAGTACTTC
size: -; J: TRBJ1-4; V: TRBV25-1; length: 13; D: -; CDR3: CASTGPVGEKLFF; DNA: TGTGCCAGCACGGGGCCGGTCGGGGAAAAACTGTTTTTT
size: -; J: TRBJ2-7; V: TRBV18; length: 16; D: -; CDR3: CASSPIQGHVPYEQYF; DNA: TGTGCCAGCTCACCAATTCAGGGTCATGTGCCCTACGAGCAGTACTTC
size: -; J: TRBJ1-2; V: TRBV19; length: 14; D: -; CDR3: CATLPRGAGYGYTF; DNA: TGTGCCACTCTACCTAGGGGCGCAGGCTATGGCTACACCTTC
size: -; J: TRBJ2-6; V: TRBV19; length: 18; D: TRBD1; CDR3: CASSQLGRGSSGANVLTF; DNA: TGTGCCAGTAGTCAATTGGGCAGGGGGAGCAGTGGGGCCAACGTCCTGACTTTC
size: -; J: TRBJ1-1; V: TRBV7-2; length: 15; D: -; CDR3: CASSTRTVMNTEAFF; DNA: TGTGCCAGCAGCACTCGTACAGTCATGAACACTGAAGCTTTCTTT
size: -; J: TRBJ2-1; V: TRBV2; length: 15; D: TRBD2; CDR3: CASRLLAGVVNGQFF; DNA: TGTGCCAGCAGATTACTAGCGGGAGTTGTTAACGGGCAGTTCTTC
size: -; J: TRBJ1-5; V: TRBV7-9; length: 13; D: -; CDR3: CASSPRAGQPQHF; DNA: TGTGCCAGCAGCCCCAGGGCGGGGCAGCCCCAGCATTTT
size: -; J: TRBJ2-3; V: TRBV7-3; length: 14; D: -; CDR3: CASSLTPPPDTQYF; DNA: TGTGCCAGCAGCTTAACCCCCCCACCAGATACGCAGTATTTT
size: many; J: TRBJ2-7; V: TRBV2; length: 14; D: -; CDR3: CASSVQGRDGEQYF; DNA: TGTGCCAGCAGTGTACAGGGCCGTGATGGCGAGCAGTACTTC
size: -; J: TRBJ1-5; V: TRBV27; length: 14; D: -; CDR3: CASSLFGSNQPQHF; DNA: TGTGCCAGCAGTTTATTCGGTAGCAATCAGCCCCAGCATTTT
size: -; J: TRBJ2-1; V: TRBV11-2; length: 14; D: -; CDR3: CASSLQRLAGEQFF; DNA: TGTGCCAGCAGCTTACAGAGGCTAGCTGGTGAGCAGTTCTTC
size: -; J: TRBJ2-7; V: TRBV27; length: 15; D: -; CDR3: CASSLLAQYSHEQYF; DNA: TGTGCCAGCAGTTTACTGGCACAGTACTCCCACGAGCAGTACTTC
size: -; J: TRBJ1-2; V: TRBV7-3; length: 13; D: TRBD1; CDR3: CASSAGGGYGYTF; DNA: TGTGCCAGCAGCGCAGGGGGCGGCTATGGCTACACCTTC
size: -; J: TRBJ2-1; V: TRBV5-1; length: 16; D: -; CDR3: CASSSGLGQPYNEQFF; DNA: TGCGCCAGCAGCTCGGGGCTGGGGCAACCTTACAATGAGCAGTTCTTC